Shown below are 20 T cell receptor beta chains from a single sample sequenced in a study of regulatory T cells in long-lasting Graves disease. This sample's time point: persistent/refractory GD, antithyroid drugs over 5 years with positive TRAb. RNA from PBMCs was the source of the TCR library. Arm-PCR of CDR3 regions and iRepertoire HTBI primers were used to build TCR beta libraries. TCRdb re-called the multiplex PCR reads with MiXCR, one entry per CDR3 protein. The repertoire holds 650,000 to 700,000 distinct CDR3 sequences, with about 30% as singletons. Source: peripheral blood mononuclear cells (PBMCs), taken when the disease was refractory, from a patient treated with antithyroid drugs. These receptor sequences come from a female donor with Graves disease.

This clonotype was recorded a few times. Here the CDR3 reads CASSHRGGEGEQFF. CDR3 DNA: TGTGCCAGCAGTCATCGTGGGGGCGAGGGTGAGCAGTTCTTC. The chain recombines TRBV6-1 with TRBJ2-1; TRBD1 is a possible D gene (6 bases). The CDR3 loop spans 14 amino acids. Germline loops: CDR1 MNHNS, CDR2 SASEGT. V was clipped by 5 bases and J by 9 bases, with 17 bases between them.

A note on this clonotype: A much larger clone sits a single nucleotide away, making a read error possible. This CDR3 reads CASSQVQGTGYDYTF. The DNA of the CDR3 is TGTGCCAGCAGTCAAGTACAGGGGACGGGCTATGACTACACCTTC. V gene TRBV12-3 or TRBV12-4 combines with J gene TRBJ1-2; TRBD1 matches at 7 bases. The CDR3 totals 15 residues.

This sequence joins TRBV12-5 and TRBJ2-7; TRBD2 agrees at 11 bases. Germline V lookup: CDR1 LGHNT, CDR2 FRNRAP. This CDR3 has 16 residues. V shed 9 bases, J shed 2 bases, and the junction held 12 bases outside the gene matches. CDR3: CASTPGTSGSPYEQYF. CDR3 coding DNA: TGTGCTAGCACCCCCGGGACTAGCGGAAGCCCCTACGAGCAGTACTTC.

This clonotype showed up many times. This rearrangement joins TRBV6-1 to TRBJ1-5, with 7 bases identical to TRBD1. Per the germline V gene, CDR1 is MNHNS and CDR2 is SASEGT. The CDR3 extends over 13 amino acids. V gave up 6 bases and J gave up 4 bases; unmatched junction bases: 3. The CDR3 nucleotides are TGTGCCAGCAGCGCAGGGGGAAATCAGCCCCAGCATTTT. It specifies CASSAGGNQPQHF.

This chain links TRBV9 with TRBJ1-1; TRBD1 matches at 7 bases. V was pared by 4 bases and J by 0 bases, with 6 bases of the junction left unmatched. There are 15 residues in the CDR3. CDR1 is SGDLS and CDR2 is YYNGEE in the germline V gene. Here the CDR3 reads CASSNMTGMNTEAFF. CDR3 bases: TGTGCCAGCAGCAACATGACAGGGATGAACACTGAAGCTTTCTTT.

This clonotype was detected a few times. The rearrangement links TRBV5-1 to TRBJ1-2, with D hard to call. Germline V gene data show CDR1 as SGHRS and CDR2 as YFSETQ. The CDR3 extends over 14 amino acids. The germline V and J ends were trimmed by 0 bases and 4 bases, with 10 bases remaining between them. DNA for the CDR3: TGCGCCAGCAGCTTGGGTCAGGACCGCTATGGCTACACCTTC. Translation gives CASSLGQDRYGYTF. Supplemented by reference TRBV5-1 and TRBJ1-2, the full variable domain reads KAGVTQTPRYLIKTRGQQVTLSCSPISGHRSVSWYQQTPGQGLQFLFEYFSETQRNKGNFPGRFSGRQFSNSRSEMNVSTLELGDSALYLCASSLGQDRYGYTFGSGTRLTVV.

This clonotype was seen a few times. The gene calls are TRBV10-3 and TRBJ2-6; D is uncertain. Germline loops: CDR1 ENHRY, CDR2 SYGVKD. The V gene lost 4 bases and the J gene lost 9 bases, with 13 bases spanning the gap. The CDR3 runs to 14 residues. CDR3 nucleotides: TGTGCCATCAGTGTTAATCAGGAGCTCAACGTCCTGACTTTC. It is translated as CAISVNQELNVLTF.

There are many counts of this clonotype. V and J are TRBV2 and TRBJ1-2; 9 bases line up with TRBD1. The V and J ends lost 5 bases and 7 bases, in that order; junction bases with no gene match: 14. CDR3 size: 16 residues. Germline V lookup: CDR1 SNHLY, CDR2 FYNNEI. CDR3 amino acids: CASSLKLGQGIRGYTF. DNA of the CDR3: TGTGCCAGCAGTCTAAAGCTTGGACAGGGGATCCGTGGCTACACCTTC. Drawing the rest from reference TRBV2 and TRBJ1-2, the complete variable domain is EPEVTQTPSHQVTQMGQEVILRCVPISNHLYFYWYRQILGQKVEFLVSFYNNEISEKSEIFDDQFSVERPDGSNFTLKIRSTKLEDSAMYFCASSLKLGQGIRGYTFGSGTRLTVV.

This clonotype was counted only a few times. CDR3 amino acids: CASSLIAAGVTEAFF. CDR3 bases: TGCGCCAGCAGCTTGATCGCGGCCGGAGTCACTGAAGCTTTCTTT. J is TRBJ1-1 and V is TRBV5-1; no firm D call. CDR1 and CDR2 from the germline V gene are SGHRS and YFSETQ. The CDR3 has 15 amino acids. Between the trimmed V and J ends, which lost 1 base and 4 bases, there was a span of 14 bases.

The J gene is TRBJ2-7, the V gene TRBV7-2; 8 bases are a match to TRBD2. Germline V gene data show CDR1 as SGHTA and CDR2 as FQGNSA. The CDR3 length is 15 residues. Trimming cost V 5 bases and J 4 bases; bases outside gene matches: 10. Here the CDR3 DNA reads TGTGCCAGCAGCCACTCAGCGGGAGTCGAGTACGAGCAGTACTTC. Its protein product is CASSHSAGVEYEQYF.

This clonotype was observed a handful of times. V is TRBV7-3 and J is TRBJ1-6, with D possibly TRBD1 on 6 matching bases. This CDR3 contains 15 residues. CDR1 is SGHTA, CDR2 FQGTGA, per germline. The V gene lost 3 bases and the J gene lost 5 bases, with 11 bases spanning the gap. This chain's CDR3 is CASSFGGGDNSPLHF. The CDR3 nucleotides are TGTGCCAGCAGCTTCGGAGGGGGAGATAATTCACCCCTCCACTTT. Full variable domain (rest looked up from reference TRBV7-3 and TRBJ1-6): GAGVSQTPSNKVTEKGKYVELRCDPISGHTALYWYRQSLGQGPEFLIYFQGTGAADDSGLPNDRFFAVRPEGSVSTLKIQRTERGDSAVYLCASSFGGGDNSPLHFGNGTRLTVT.

This rearrangement joins TRBV19 to TRBJ1-1; the D gene is possibly TRBD1 (5 bases). V lost 3 bases, J lost 5 bases, and 16 bases lay in between. Germline loops: CDR1 LNHDA, CDR2 SQIVND (reference sequence). The CDR3 runs to 15 residues. CDR3 in amino acids: CASSIFGAGGTEAFF. CDR3 coding DNA: TGTGCCAGTAGTATCTTTGGGGCAGGAGGTACTGAAGCTTTCTTT.

This clonotype has a handful of counts. The gene calls are TRBV6-2 or TRBV6-3 and TRBJ2-6; 8 nucleotides line up with TRBD1. The germline V gene has CDR1 MNHEY and CDR2 SVGEGT. V was clipped by 0 bases and J by 0 bases; unmatched bases: 4. This CDR3 has 18 residues. Here the CDR3 reads CASSYSAGGDSGANVLTF. The CDR3 DNA is TGTGCCAGCAGTTACTCGGCAGGGGGCGACTCTGGGGCCAACGTCCTGACTTTC.

The sample holds a few counts of this clonotype. The CDR3 loop reads CATSRDLLEGGSGNTIYF. The CDR3 nucleotides are TGTGCCACCAGCAGAGATCTGTTAGAGGGAGGGTCTGGAAACACCATATATTTT. The V and J genes are TRBV15 and TRBJ1-3, with no clear D. The CDR3 loop spans 18 amino acids. Trimming left V 0 bases short and J 1 base short, with 16 bases between. CDR1 LNHNV and CDR2 YYDKDF come from the germline V gene (reference sequence).

This clonotype has ten or more counts. The gene calls are TRBV28 and TRBJ1-1; maybe TRBD1 (5 bases). V lost 1 base and J 0 bases, leaving 9 bases between the germline ends. CDR1 is MDHEN, CDR2 SYDVKM, per germline. The CDR3 covers 15 residues. This CDR3 reads CASSLFWGVNTEAFF. The DNA of the CDR3 is TGTGCCAGCAGTTTATTTTGGGGGGTGAACACTGAAGCTTTCTTT.

This rearrangement joins TRBV5-4 to TRBJ2-7; TRBD2 matches at 8 bases. The CDR3 runs to 14 residues. Trimming removed 4 bases from V and 5 bases from J; junction bases left unmatched: 8. Germline CDR1 reads SGHNT; CDR2 reads YYREEE (reference sequence). This chain's CDR3 is CASSPETSAHEQYF. The CDR3 bases are TGTGCCAGCAGCCCTGAGACTAGCGCCCACGAGCAGTACTTC.

This clonotype appeared a few times. The chain recombines TRBV3-1 with TRBJ1-1; the D is unclear. Germline lookup yields CDR1 LGHDT and CDR2 YNNKEL (reference sequence). V was clipped by 2 bases and J by 7 bases, with 11 bases between them. The CDR3 is 13 residues long. CDR3 DNA: TGTGCCAGCAGCCAAATAAAGGCAGGTGAAGCTTTCTTT. Translated, it gives CASSQIKAGEAFF.

This clonotype has ten or more counts. The chain recombines TRBV11-2 with TRBJ1-1; perhaps TRBD1 as D (5 bases). V was pared by 7 bases and J by 7 bases, with 19 bases between. This CDR3 contains 14 residues. The germline gives CDR1 SGHAT, CDR2 FQNNGV. DNA of the CDR3: TGTGCCAGCACCAAAGGTCGGGACGCTTATGAAGCTTTCTTT. Amino acids: CASTKGRDAYEAFF.

The chain carries TRBV7-9 and TRBJ1-5; 9 bases line up with TRBD1. Per germline, CDR1 SEHNR and CDR2 FQNEAQ (reference sequence). J gave up 7 bases and V 5 bases, and 12 bases lay outside the gene matches. This CDR3 has 16 amino acids. CDR3 amino acids: CASSTSGQGGGQPQHF. CDR3 nucleotide sequence: TGTGCCAGCAGCACCTCGGGACAGGGAGGGGGCCAGCCCCAGCATTTT.

The chain recombines TRBV20-1 with TRBJ2-5; TRBD1 agrees at 10 bases. This CDR3 is built from 15 residues. Germline assignment: CDR1 DFQATT and CDR2 SNEGSKA (reference sequence). After removal of 5 bases from V and 3 bases from J, the junction contained 9 bases not matched to a gene. The CDR3 protein is CSAGPGGQGEETQYF. The DNA for the CDR3 is TGCAGTGCTGGGCCCGGTGGACAGGGGGAAGAGACCCAGTACTTC.